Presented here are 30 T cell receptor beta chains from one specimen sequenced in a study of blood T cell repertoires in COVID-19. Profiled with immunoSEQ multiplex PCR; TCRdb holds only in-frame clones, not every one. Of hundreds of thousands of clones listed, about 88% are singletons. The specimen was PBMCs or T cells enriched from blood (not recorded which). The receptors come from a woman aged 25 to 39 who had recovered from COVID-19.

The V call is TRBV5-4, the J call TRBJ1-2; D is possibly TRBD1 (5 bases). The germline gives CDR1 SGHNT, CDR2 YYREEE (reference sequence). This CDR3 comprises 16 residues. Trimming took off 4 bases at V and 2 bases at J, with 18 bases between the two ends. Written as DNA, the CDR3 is TGTGCCAGCAGCGCCGCCCGGGGGAGGCTAAACTATGGCTACACCTTC. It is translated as CASSAARGRLNYGYTF.

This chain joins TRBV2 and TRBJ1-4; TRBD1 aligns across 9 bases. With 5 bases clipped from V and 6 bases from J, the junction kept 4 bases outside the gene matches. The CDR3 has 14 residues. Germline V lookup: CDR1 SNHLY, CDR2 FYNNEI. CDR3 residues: CASSPGTGYEKLFF. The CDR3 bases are TGTGCCAGCAGTCCCGGGACAGGGTATGAAAAACTGTTTTTT.

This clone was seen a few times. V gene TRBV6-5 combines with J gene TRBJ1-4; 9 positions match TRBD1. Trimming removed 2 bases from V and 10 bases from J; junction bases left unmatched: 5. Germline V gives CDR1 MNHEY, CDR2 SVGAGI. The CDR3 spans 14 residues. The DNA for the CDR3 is TGTGCCAGCAGTTACGGGGACAGGGATGGAAAACTGTTTTTT. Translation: CASSYGDRDGKLFF.

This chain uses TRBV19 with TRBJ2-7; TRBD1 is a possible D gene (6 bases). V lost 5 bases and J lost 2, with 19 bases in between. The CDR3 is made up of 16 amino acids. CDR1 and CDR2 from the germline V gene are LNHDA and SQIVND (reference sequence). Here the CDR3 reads CASSVFQGRGPYEQYF. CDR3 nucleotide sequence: TGTGCCAGTAGTGTCTTCCAGGGCAGGGGACCCTACGAGCAGTACTTC.

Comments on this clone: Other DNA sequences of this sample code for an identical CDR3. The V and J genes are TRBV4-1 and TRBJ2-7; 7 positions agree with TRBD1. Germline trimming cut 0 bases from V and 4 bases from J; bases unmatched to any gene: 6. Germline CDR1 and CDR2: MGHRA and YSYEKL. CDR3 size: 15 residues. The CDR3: CASSQERQGNYEQYF. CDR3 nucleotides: TGCGCCAGCAGCCAAGAAAGACAGGGAAATTACGAGCAGTACTTC.

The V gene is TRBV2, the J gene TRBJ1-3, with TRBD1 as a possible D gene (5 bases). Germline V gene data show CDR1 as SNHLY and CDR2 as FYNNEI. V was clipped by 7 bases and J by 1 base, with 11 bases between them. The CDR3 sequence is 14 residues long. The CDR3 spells CASKGILSGNTIYF. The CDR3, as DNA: TGTGCCAGCAAGGGGATTCTGTCTGGAAACACCATATATTTT. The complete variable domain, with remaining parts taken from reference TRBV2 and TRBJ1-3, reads EPEVTQTPSHQVTQMGQEVILRCVPISNHLYFYWYRQILGQKVEFLVSFYNNEISEKSEIFDDQFSVERPDGSNFTLKIRSTKLEDSAMYFCASKGILSGNTIYFGEGSWLTVV.

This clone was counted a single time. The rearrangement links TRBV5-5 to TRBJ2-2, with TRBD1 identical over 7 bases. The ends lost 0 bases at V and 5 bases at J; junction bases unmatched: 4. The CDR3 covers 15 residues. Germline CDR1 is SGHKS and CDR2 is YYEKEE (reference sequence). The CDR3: CASSLEGARTGELFF. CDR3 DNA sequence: TGTGCCAGCAGCTTGGAGGGGGCAAGAACCGGGGAGCTGTTTTTT.

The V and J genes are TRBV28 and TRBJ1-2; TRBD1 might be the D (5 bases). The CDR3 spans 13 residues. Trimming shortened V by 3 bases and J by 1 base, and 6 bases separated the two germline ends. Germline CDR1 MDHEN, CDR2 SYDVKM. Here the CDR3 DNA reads TGTGCCAGCAGTTTTGACAGTAACTATGGCTACACCTTC. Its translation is CASSFDSNYGYTF.

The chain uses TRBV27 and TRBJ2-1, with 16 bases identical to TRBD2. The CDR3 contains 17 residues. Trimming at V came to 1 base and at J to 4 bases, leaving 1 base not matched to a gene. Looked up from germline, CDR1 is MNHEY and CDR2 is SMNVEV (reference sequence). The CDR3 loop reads CASSLLGLAGGYNEQFF. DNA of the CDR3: TGTGCCAGCAGTTTATTGGGACTAGCGGGAGGGTACAATGAGCAGTTCTTC.

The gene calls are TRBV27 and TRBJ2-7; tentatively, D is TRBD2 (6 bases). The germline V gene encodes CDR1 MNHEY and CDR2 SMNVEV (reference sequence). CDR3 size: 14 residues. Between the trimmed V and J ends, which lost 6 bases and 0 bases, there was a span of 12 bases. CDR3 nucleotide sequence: TGTGCCAGCAGGCGGGGCGACCGCTCCTACGAGCAGTACTTC. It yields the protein CASRRGDRSYEQYF.

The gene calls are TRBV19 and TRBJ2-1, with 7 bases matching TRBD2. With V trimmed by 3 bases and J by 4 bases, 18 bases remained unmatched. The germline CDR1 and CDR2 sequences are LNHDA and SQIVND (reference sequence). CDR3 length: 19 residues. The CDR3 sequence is CASSITSEGRTQRYNEQFF. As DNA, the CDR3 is TGTGCCAGTAGTATCACTAGCGAAGGGCGGACTCAACGATACAATGAGCAGTTCTTC.

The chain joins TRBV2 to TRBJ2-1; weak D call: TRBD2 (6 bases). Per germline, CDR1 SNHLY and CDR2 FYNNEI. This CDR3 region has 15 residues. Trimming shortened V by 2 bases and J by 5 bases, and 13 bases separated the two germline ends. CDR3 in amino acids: CASSEPEGRDNEQFF. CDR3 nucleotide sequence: TGTGCCAGCAGTGAACCGGAGGGTAGGGACAATGAGCAGTTCTTC.

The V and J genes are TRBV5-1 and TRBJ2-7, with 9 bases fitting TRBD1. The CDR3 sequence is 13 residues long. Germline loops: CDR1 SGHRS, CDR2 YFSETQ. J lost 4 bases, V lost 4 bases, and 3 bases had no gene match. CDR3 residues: CASSQTGGYEQYF. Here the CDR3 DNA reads TGCGCCAGCAGCCAGACAGGGGGGTACGAGCAGTACTTC.

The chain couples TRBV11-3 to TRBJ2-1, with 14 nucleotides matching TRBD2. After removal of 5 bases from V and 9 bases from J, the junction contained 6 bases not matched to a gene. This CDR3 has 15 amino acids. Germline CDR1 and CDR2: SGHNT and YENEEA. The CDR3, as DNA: TGTGCCAGCAGCCAGGGACTAGCGGGAGTTTCTGAGCAGTTCTTC. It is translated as CASSQGLAGVSEQFF.

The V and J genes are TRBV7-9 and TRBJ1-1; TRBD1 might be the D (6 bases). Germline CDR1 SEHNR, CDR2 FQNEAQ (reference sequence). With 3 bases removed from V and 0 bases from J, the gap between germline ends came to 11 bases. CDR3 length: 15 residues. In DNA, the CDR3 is TGTGCCAGCAGCTTCGGTCAGGGGTTGAACACTGAAGCTTTCTTT. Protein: CASSFGQGLNTEAFF.

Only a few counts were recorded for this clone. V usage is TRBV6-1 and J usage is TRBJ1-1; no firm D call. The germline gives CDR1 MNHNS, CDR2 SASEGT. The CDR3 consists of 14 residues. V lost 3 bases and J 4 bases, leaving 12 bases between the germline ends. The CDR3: CASSEDWGSTEAFF. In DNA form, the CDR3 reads TGTGCCAGCAGTGAGGACTGGGGATCCACTGAAGCTTTCTTT.

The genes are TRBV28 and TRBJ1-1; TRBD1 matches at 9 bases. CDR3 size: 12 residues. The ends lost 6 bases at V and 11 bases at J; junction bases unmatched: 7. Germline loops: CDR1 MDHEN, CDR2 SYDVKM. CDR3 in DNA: TGTGCCAGCAGCCAAACAGGGGGCTGGGCTTTCTTT. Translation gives CASSQTGGWAFF.

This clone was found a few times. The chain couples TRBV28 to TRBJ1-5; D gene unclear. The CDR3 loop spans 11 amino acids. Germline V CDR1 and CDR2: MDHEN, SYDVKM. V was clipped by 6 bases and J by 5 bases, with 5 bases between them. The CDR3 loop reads CASRGDQPQHF. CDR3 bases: TGTGCCAGCAGGGGAGATCAGCCCCAGCATTTT.

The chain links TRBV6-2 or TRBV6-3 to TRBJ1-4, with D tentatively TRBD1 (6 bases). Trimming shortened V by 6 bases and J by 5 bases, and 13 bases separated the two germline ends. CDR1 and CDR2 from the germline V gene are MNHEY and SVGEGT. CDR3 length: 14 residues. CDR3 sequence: CASSHRQENEKLFF. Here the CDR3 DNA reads TGTGCCAGCAGCCATCGACAGGAAAATGAAAAACTGTTTTTT.

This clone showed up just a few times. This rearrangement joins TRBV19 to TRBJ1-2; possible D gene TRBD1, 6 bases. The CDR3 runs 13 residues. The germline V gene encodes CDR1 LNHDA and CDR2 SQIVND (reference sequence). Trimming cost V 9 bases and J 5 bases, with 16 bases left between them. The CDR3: CASVPGHNYGYTF. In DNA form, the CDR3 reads TGTGCCAGCGTCCCGGGACATAATTATGGCTACACCTTC. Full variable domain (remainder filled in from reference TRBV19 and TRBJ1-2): DGGITQSPKYLFRKEGQNVTLSCEQNLNHDAMYWYRQDPGQGLRLIYYSQIVNDFQKGDIAEGYSVSREKKESFPLTVTSAQKNPTAFYLCASVPGHNYGYTFGSGTRLTVV.

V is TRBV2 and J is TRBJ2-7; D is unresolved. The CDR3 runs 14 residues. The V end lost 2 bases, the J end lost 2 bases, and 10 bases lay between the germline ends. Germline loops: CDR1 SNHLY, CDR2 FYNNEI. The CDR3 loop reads CASSEFQVTYEQYF. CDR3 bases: TGTGCCAGCAGTGAATTTCAGGTCACCTACGAGCAGTACTTC.

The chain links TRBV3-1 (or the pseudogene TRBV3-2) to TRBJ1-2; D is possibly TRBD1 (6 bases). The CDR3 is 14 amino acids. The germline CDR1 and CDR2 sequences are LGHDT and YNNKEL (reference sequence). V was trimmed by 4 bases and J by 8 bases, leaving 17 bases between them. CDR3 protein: CASSRDRPFGGYTF. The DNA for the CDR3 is TGTGCCAGCAGCCGCGACAGGCCATTCGGCGGCTACACCTTC.

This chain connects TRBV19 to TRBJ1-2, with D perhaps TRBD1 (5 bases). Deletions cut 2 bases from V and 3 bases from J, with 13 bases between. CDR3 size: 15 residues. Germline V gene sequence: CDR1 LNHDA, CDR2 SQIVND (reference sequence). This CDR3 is CASSISPGRDYGYTF. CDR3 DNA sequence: TGTGCCAGTAGTATATCCCCTGGCAGGGACTATGGCTACACCTTC.

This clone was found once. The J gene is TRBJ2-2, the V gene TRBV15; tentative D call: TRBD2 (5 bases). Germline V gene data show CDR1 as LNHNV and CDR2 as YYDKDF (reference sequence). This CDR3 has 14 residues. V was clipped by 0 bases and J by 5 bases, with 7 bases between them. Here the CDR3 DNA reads TGTGCCACCAGCAGAGACCGGACTACCGGGGAGCTGTTTTTT. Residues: CATSRDRTTGELFF.

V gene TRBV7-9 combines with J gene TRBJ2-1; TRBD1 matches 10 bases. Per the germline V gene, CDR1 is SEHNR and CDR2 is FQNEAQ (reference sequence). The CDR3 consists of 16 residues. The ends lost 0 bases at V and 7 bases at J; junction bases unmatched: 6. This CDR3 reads CASSLAGGTGANEQFF. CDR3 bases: TGTGCCAGCAGCTTAGCGGGTGGGACAGGGGCAAATGAGCAGTTCTTC.

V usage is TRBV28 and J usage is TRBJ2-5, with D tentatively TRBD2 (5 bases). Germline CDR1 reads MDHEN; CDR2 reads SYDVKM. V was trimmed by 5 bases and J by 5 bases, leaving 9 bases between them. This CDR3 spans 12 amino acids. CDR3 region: CASSTGGETQYF. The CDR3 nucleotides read TGTGCCAGCAGTACCGGCGGGGAGACCCAGTACTTC.

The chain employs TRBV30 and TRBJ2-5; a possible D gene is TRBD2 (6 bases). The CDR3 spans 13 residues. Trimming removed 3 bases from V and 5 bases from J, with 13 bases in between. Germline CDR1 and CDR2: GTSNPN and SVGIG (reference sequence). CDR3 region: CAWSRGRRETQYF. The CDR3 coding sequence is TGTGCCTGGAGCCGGGGGAGAAGGGAGACCCAGTACTTC.

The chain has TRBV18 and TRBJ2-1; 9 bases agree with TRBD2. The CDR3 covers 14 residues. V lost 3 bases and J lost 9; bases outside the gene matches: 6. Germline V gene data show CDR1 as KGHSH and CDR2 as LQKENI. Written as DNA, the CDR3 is TGTGCCAGCTCACCGACAAGACTAGCGGTTGAGCAGTTCTTC. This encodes CASSPTRLAVEQFF.

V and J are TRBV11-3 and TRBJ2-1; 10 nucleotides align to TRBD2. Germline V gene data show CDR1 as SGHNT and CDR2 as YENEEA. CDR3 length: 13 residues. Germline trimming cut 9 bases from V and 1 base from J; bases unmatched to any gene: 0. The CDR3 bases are TGTGCCAGTAGCGGGGGGTCCTACAATGAGCAGTTCTTC. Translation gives CASSGGSYNEQFF.

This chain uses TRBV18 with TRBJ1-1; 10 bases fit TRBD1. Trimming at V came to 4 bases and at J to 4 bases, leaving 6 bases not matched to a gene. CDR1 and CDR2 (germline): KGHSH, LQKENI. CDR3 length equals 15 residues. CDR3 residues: CASSRGDRGVTEAFF. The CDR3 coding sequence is TGTGCCAGCTCACGGGGGGACAGGGGAGTCACTGAAGCTTTCTTT.